Shown below are 27 T cell receptor beta chains from a single sample sequenced in a study of post-analysis software for immune sequencing data. The authors incorporated unique molecular identifiers into the TCR beta cDNA libraries. TCRdb reprocessed the PCR reads via MiXCR and lists one record per CDR3 protein. Counted here are roughly 580,000 distinct CDR3 sequences, roughly 45% occurring once; the ten biggest clones make up approximately 1.7%. These receptors lack a known antigen. Regarding the study as a whole: Controls had lower frequencies than patients of about 5 TRBV segments, which included TRBV5-6, TRBV5-1 and TRBV20-1.

What was sequenced was blood. These receptors came from a girl between 10 and 17 years old with multiple sclerosis.

The rearrangement joins TRBV29-1 to TRBJ1-2; no definite D call. The CDR3 spans 12 residues. CDR1 and CDR2 (germline): SQVTM, ANQGSEA. V gave up 3 bases and J gave up 4 bases, with 9 bases separating them. DNA for the CDR3: TGCAGCGTTGATTCACGGCCCTATGGCTACACCTTC. Amino acid sequence: CSVDSRPYGYTF.

The rearrangement uses TRBV4-1 and TRBJ1-4, with 8 bases identical to TRBD1. Losses at the gene ends were 3 bases for V and 4 bases for J; bases not matched to a gene: 4. The CDR3 loop spans 15 amino acids. Per germline, CDR1 MGHRA and CDR2 YSYEKL. CDR3 loop: CASSQAGQGNEKLFF. CDR3 DNA sequence: TGCGCCAGCAGCCAGGCAGGACAGGGTAATGAAAAACTGTTTTTT.

This clonotype was seen more than once but under ten times. This rearrangement joins TRBV11-3 to TRBJ2-7, with 10 bases fitting TRBD2. Germline V gene data show CDR1 as SGHNT and CDR2 as YENEEA. The CDR3 is made up of 14 amino acids. Trimming at V came to 5 bases and at J to 4 bases, leaving 5 bases not matched to a gene. CDR3 sequence (DNA): TGTGCCAGCAGCGATTTAGCGGGAGGTTACGAGCAGTACTTC. Its protein product is CASSDLAGGYEQYF.

The CDR3 nucleotides are TGCGCCAGCAGTCCCCAAGCAGCGTGGAATACGCAGTATTTT. This codes for CASSPQAAWNTQYF. This chain connects TRBV5-1 to TRBJ2-3; D gene uncertain. V lost 5 bases and J lost 7, with 17 bases in between. Germline-derived CDR1 and CDR2 are SGHRS and YFSETQ. The CDR3 covers 14 residues.

The CDR3 DNA reads as TGCGCCAGCAGCACGGGACTAGCGGGAGTGGCAGATACGCAGTATTTT. As protein: CASSTGLAGVADTQYF. J is TRBJ2-3 and V is TRBV5-1; 14 bases match TRBD2. The CDR3 length is 16 residues. V was clipped by 4 bases and J by 4 bases; unmatched bases: 5. The germline V gene encodes CDR1 SGHRS and CDR2 YFSETQ. Complete variable domain (other parts from reference TRBV5-1 and TRBJ2-3): KAGVTQTPRYLIKTRGQQVTLSCSPISGHRSVSWYQQTPGQGLQFLFEYFSETQRNKGNFPGRFSGRQFSNSRSEMNVSTLELGDSALYLCASSTGLAGVADTQYFGPGTRLTVL.

The V and J genes are TRBV28 and TRBJ2-1; either TRBD1 or TRBD2 may supply D (5 bases each). CDR1 and CDR2 from the germline V gene are MDHEN and SYDVKM. The CDR3 is 12 amino acids. V lost 5 bases and J 8 bases, leaving 10 bases between the germline ends. The CDR3 DNA reads as TGTGCCAGCAGTGAGGGGTCGGATGAGCAGTTCTTC. Its protein is CASSEGSDEQFF.

This sequence joins TRBV12-3 or TRBV12-4 and TRBJ1-2; TRBD1 might be the D (5 bases). The CDR3 consists of 14 residues. The V gene lost 5 bases and the J gene lost 4 bases, with 14 bases spanning the gap. The CDR3 region has the DNA TGTGCCAGCAGTCCCCCCGGGGACGGCTATGGCTACACCTTC. It yields the protein CASSPPGDGYGYTF.

The chain employs TRBV7-9 and TRBJ2-1; TRBD2 agrees at 14 bases. The CDR3 contains 15 residues. Per germline, CDR1 SEHNR and CDR2 FQNEAQ (reference sequence). Germline trimming cut 10 bases from V and 9 bases from J; bases unmatched to any gene: 11. This CDR3 is CATPTSGRAGPEQFF. The CDR3 DNA sequence: TGTGCCACCCCGACTAGCGGGAGGGCCGGGCCTGAGCAGTTCTTC.

This clonotype was counted only a few times. V usage is TRBV2 and J usage is TRBJ2-7; 12 nucleotides line up with TRBD2. The J call is in doubt because the DNA end fits TRBJ2-5 better. CDR3 length: 20 residues. In germline, CDR1 is SNHLY, CDR2 FYNNEI. The CDR3 DNA sequence: TGTGCCAGCAGTGAACCTACTAGCGGGAGGAGAGGGGTCCTCCAAGAGACCCAGTACTTC. Protein: CASSEPTSGRRGVLQETQYF.

This clonotype was recorded a few times. The CDR3 DNA follows: TGTGCCAGCAGCTTGGTATCCGGGGGCCCTAGGGCCTACGAGCAGTACTTC. It specifies CASSLVSGGPRAYEQYF. The V gene is TRBV7-2, the J gene TRBJ2-7, with D tentatively TRBD1 or TRBD2 (6 bases each). The germline V gene has CDR1 SGHTA and CDR2 FQGNSA. The CDR3 is made up of 17 amino acids. Trimming removed 3 bases from V and 2 bases from J, with 20 bases in between.

The chain carries TRBV29-1 and TRBJ1-1; 7 bases map to TRBD1. The germline gives CDR1 SQVTM, CDR2 ANQGSEA. J gave up 8 bases and V 7 bases, and 13 bases lay outside the gene matches. CDR3 length: 13 amino acids. The CDR3 spells CSETGISFGEAFF. Here the CDR3 DNA reads TGCAGCGAGACAGGGATATCATTCGGAGAAGCTTTCTTT.

The J gene is TRBJ1-2, the V gene TRBV12-3 or TRBV12-4; no firm D call. V lost 2 bases and J lost 8, with 6 bases in between. The CDR3 contains 11 residues. The CDR3 spells CASSLWYGYTF. DNA for the CDR3: TGTGCCAGCAGTTTATGGTACGGCTACACCTTC.

The chain recombines TRBV20-1 with TRBJ1-2, with D unclear. The CDR3 has 8 amino acids. V lost 5 bases, J lost 14 bases, and 9 bases lay in between. Germline CDR1 DFQATT, CDR2 SNEGSKA (reference sequence). For the CDR3, the DNA is TGCAGTGCTCCAGCCTATACCTTC. Its translation is CSAPAYTF.

This clonotype came up a few times. The chain joins TRBV6-6 to TRBJ2-2, with D uncertain. The CDR3 covers 16 residues. CDR1 MNHNY and CDR2 SVGAGI come from the germline V gene (reference sequence). Trimming cost V 2 bases and J 3 bases, with 13 bases left between them. The CDR3 region is CASSYGSPSYTGELFF. In DNA form, the CDR3 reads TGTGCCAGCAGTTACGGATCTCCCAGCTACACCGGGGAGCTGTTTTTT.

The chain carries TRBV7-2 and TRBJ2-7, with TRBD2 as a possible D gene (7 bases). V was cut by 5 bases and J by 6 bases, with 20 bases left in between. Per the germline V gene, CDR1 is SGHTA and CDR2 is FQGNSA. The CDR3 covers 15 residues. In DNA, the CDR3 is TGTGCCAGCAGCCCTAATACAGGGAGGGTTGGCGAGCAGTACTTC. It specifies CASSPNTGRVGEQYF. Full variable domain (rest looked up from reference TRBV7-2 and TRBJ2-7): GAGVSQSPSNKVTEKGKDVELRCDPISGHTALYWYRQSLGQGLEFLIYFQGNSAPDKSGLPSDRFSAERTGGSVSTLTIQRTQQEDSAVYLCASSPNTGRVGEQYFGPGTRLTVT.

This clonotype was seen a handful of times. This rearrangement joins TRBV28 to TRBJ1-2; TRBD1 might be the D (5 bases). This CDR3 contains 16 residues. CDR1 is MDHEN and CDR2 is SYDVKM in the germline V gene. V lost 5 bases to trimming and J lost 4 bases, with 20 bases between them. The DNA of the CDR3 is TGTGCCAGCAGTGGGGGAAGGGGACCGAGGATCTATGGCTACACCTTC. Its translation is CASSGGRGPRIYGYTF.

The chain combines TRBV6-6 with TRBJ2-7; no definite D call. The assigned J gene may be wrong: the sequence end matches TRBJ2-5 better. Germline-derived CDR1 and CDR2 are MNHNY and SVGAGI (reference sequence). This CDR3 comprises 13 residues. The DNA of the CDR3 is TGTGCCAGCAGTTACAAGAGCCGAGAGACCCAGTACTTC. Translated, it gives CASSYKSRETQYF.

The V and J genes are TRBV7-9 and TRBJ1-1; D might be TRBD1 (6 bases). Trimming removed 2 bases at V and 4 bases at J, with 14 bases between. Per the germline V gene, CDR1 is SEHNR and CDR2 is FQNEAQ (reference sequence). The CDR3 covers 15 residues. CDR3 loop: CASSLKGRGGTEAFF. The DNA of the CDR3 is TGTGCCAGCAGCTTAAAGGGCAGGGGTGGCACTGAAGCTTTCTTT.

The chain couples TRBV20-1 to TRBJ1-1; maybe TRBD1 (5 bases). Germline loops: CDR1 DFQATT, CDR2 SNEGSKA (reference sequence). The CDR3 has 13 amino acids. V lost 2 bases, J lost 2 bases, and 9 bases lay in between. In nucleotides, the CDR3 is TGCAGTGCTAGACGGGACGGTAACACTGAAGCTTTCTTT. This sequence encodes CSARRDGNTEAFF.

V and J are TRBV12-3 or TRBV12-4 and TRBJ1-1, with 7 bases matching TRBD1. The CDR3 is 14 amino acids. Trimming took 5 bases from V and 6 from J; bases not matched to a gene: 9. The CDR3 sequence: CASSTDRQGAEAFF. Written as DNA, the CDR3 is TGTGCCAGCAGTACCGATCGACAGGGCGCTGAAGCTTTCTTT.

This clonotype was counted a few times. This rearrangement joins TRBV5-1 to TRBJ2-5; D is possibly TRBD2 (6 bases). This CDR3 is 13 amino acids long. V shed 1 base and J shed 3 bases, with 7 bases lying between them. CDR1 SGHRS and CDR2 YFSETQ come from the germline V gene. CDR3 DNA sequence: TGCGCCAGCAGCTTGTGGGGGGAAGAGACCCAGTACTTC. Protein sequence: CASSLWGEETQYF.

The chain employs TRBV24-1 and TRBJ2-3; TRBD1 is a possible D gene (6 bases). Germline V lookup: CDR1 KGHDR, CDR2 SFDVKD. The V end lost 4 bases, the J end lost 4 bases, and 17 bases lay between the germline ends. CDR3 length: 16 residues. CDR3 loop: CATSEPMAGVPDTQYF. The CDR3 DNA reads as TGTGCCACCAGTGAACCTATGGCAGGGGTCCCAGATACGCAGTATTTT.

CDR3 loop: CASSQDARAGGEQYF. The CDR3 nucleotides read TGTGCCAGCAGCCAAGATGCCAGGGCGGGGGGCGAGCAGTACTTC. The rearrangement links TRBV3-1 to TRBJ2-5; 8 positions agree with TRBD2. Judging by the DNA end, TRBJ2-7 fits better; the J call may be wrong. The CDR3 loop spans 15 amino acids. CDR1 and CDR2 (germline): LGHDT, YNNKEL (reference sequence).

On this clonotype itself: Germline is not matched at one junction end, which may reflect a read error. The chain uses TRBV14 and TRBJ2-6; 8 bases line up with TRBD1. The germline V gene encodes CDR1 SGHDN and CDR2 FVKESK. This CDR3 has 17 residues. As DNA, the CDR3 is TGTGCCAGCAAAGTTGGACAGGGACTCTCTGGGGCCAACGTCCGGACTTTC. Amino acid sequence: CASKVGQGLSGANVRTF.

This clonotype was counted between two and nine times. The chain is built from TRBV29-1 and TRBJ2-7, with D perhaps matching TRBD2 (5 bases). The CDR3 length is 10 residues. Germline loops: CDR1 SQVTM, CDR2 ANQGSEA. Trimming pared 5 bases from V and 10 bases from J, leaving 12 bases between. CDR3 sequence: CSVIWGAQYF. CDR3 sequence (DNA): TGCAGCGTTATTTGGGGAGCTCAGTACTTC.

The sample holds one count of this clonotype. The chain links TRBV5-1 to TRBJ2-5, with TRBD1 matching 9 bases. The CDR3 loop spans 15 amino acids. Germline V gene sequence: CDR1 SGHRS, CDR2 YFSETQ. V was clipped by 4 bases and J by 0 bases; unmatched bases: 4. As DNA, the CDR3 is TGCGCCAGCAGCCATGGGGACAGGGACCAAGAGACCCAGTACTTC. Translation: CASSHGDRDQETQYF.

This chain links TRBV7-2 with TRBJ2-5, with D possibly being TRBD2 (6 bases). This CDR3 comprises 15 residues. Trimming removed 2 bases at V and 1 base at J, with 11 bases between. From germline, CDR1 is SGHTA and CDR2 FQGNSA. CDR3 region: CASSLMRDPQETQYF. Here the CDR3 DNA reads TGTGCCAGCAGCTTAATGCGGGATCCCCAAGAGACCCAGTACTTC.